Presented here are 29 T cell receptor beta chains from one specimen sequenced in a study of immune cell composition in non-small cell lung cancer. Generated by immunoSEQ multiplex PCR, the TCRdb table keeps only in-frame clones and is missing some. This repertoire shows 14,000 or so clones, 81% found once; its top ten account for 11%. Sequencing was done on a sample of lung tumor tissue. These receptor sequences come from a human donor with non-small cell lung cancer.

V gene TRBV18 combines with J gene TRBJ1-1; 9 bases map to TRBD1. The CDR3 totals 15 residues. Germline trimming cut 4 bases from V and 1 base from J; bases unmatched to any gene: 4. Germline lookup yields CDR1 KGHSH and CDR2 LQKENI. CDR3: CASSLRTGENTEAFF. The CDR3 DNA follows: TGTGCCAGCTCACTCCGGACAGGGGAGAACACTGAAGCTTTCTTT.

The chain carries TRBV19 and TRBJ1-6; weak D call: TRBD1 (5 bases). The CDR3 is 14 amino acids. V was pared by 6 bases and J by 8 bases, with 14 bases between. Germline CDR1 LNHDA, CDR2 SQIVND (reference sequence). The chain's CDR3 is CASSKNLGDSPLHF. DNA of the CDR3: TGTGCCAGTAGCAAGAATCTGGGGGATTCACCCCTCCACTTT. The entire variable domain, with the rest obtained from reference TRBV19 and TRBJ1-6, is as follows: DGGITQSPKYLFRKEGQNVTLSCEQNLNHDAMYWYRQDPGQGLRLIYYSQIVNDFQKGDIAEGYSVSREKKESFPLTVTSAQKNPTAFYLCASSKNLGDSPLHFGNGTRLTVT.

V and J are TRBV28 and TRBJ2-7; D could derive from TRBD1 or TRBD2 (6 bases each). The ends were cut back, 2 bases at V and 7 bases at J, with 15 bases in the middle. Germline CDR1 MDHEN, CDR2 SYDVKM. The CDR3 contains 14 residues. The chain's CDR3 is CASSLGGGAREQYF. The CDR3, as DNA: TGTGCCAGCAGTTTAGGGGGCGGGGCTAGGGAGCAGTACTTC.

This clone was observed a single time. This chain joins TRBV12-5 and TRBJ1-1, with D unclear. The CDR3 covers 11 residues. The germline CDR1 and CDR2 sequences are LGHNT and FRNRAP. V was cut by 2 bases and J by 3 bases, with 1 base left in between. The CDR3 reads CASGLYTEAFF. CDR3 nucleotide sequence: TGTGCTAGTGGTTTGTACACTGAAGCTTTCTTT.

The V gene is TRBV5-1, the J gene TRBJ2-7, with TRBD2 matching 9 bases. The CDR3 contains 15 residues. Germline-derived CDR1 and CDR2 are SGHRS and YFSETQ. The V gene end was trimmed by 4 bases and the J gene end by 3 bases; junction bases not matched to a gene: 8. CDR3 nucleotides: TGCGCCAGCAGCCCCGAGGGGACTAGCTTCTACGAGCAGTACTTC. Amino acid sequence: CASSPEGTSFYEQYF.

This clone was seen a few times. This chain uses TRBV18 with TRBJ1-5; 7 bases are shared with TRBD1. The CDR3 runs 16 residues. The germline V gene encodes CDR1 KGHSH and CDR2 LQKENI. The ends lost 3 bases at V and 2 bases at J; junction bases unmatched: 7. CDR3 coding DNA: TGTGCCAGCTCACCGAGGGGGCTGGGGGGCAATCAGCCCCAGCATTTT. Translation gives CASSPRGLGGNQPQHF.

V and J are TRBV7-6 and TRBJ2-5, with 9 bases fitting TRBD2. The CDR3 length is 16 residues. CDR1 SGHVS and CDR2 FNYEAQ come from the germline V gene. Unmatched junction bases numbered 12, after V lost 5 bases and J lost 5 bases. CDR3 loop: CASSPTGLAHRETQYF. CDR3 DNA sequence: TGTGCCAGCAGCCCGACGGGACTAGCCCACCGGGAGACCCAGTACTTC.

The sample holds a few counts of this clone. The chain uses TRBV6-1 and TRBJ2-7; 7 nucleotides agree with TRBD1. The CDR3 runs to 14 residues. The V segment lost 5 bases and the J segment 1 base; nucleotides outside the gene matches: 5. CDR1 is MNHNS, CDR2 SASEGT, per germline. CDR3 protein: CASSPAGGSYEQYF. DNA for the CDR3: TGTGCCAGCAGTCCCGCAGGGGGATCCTACGAGCAGTACTTC.

This clone has more than one count but fewer than ten. The rearrangement joins TRBV5-6 to TRBJ2-7; the match to TRBD2 covers 13 bases. The CDR3 runs to 15 residues. Germline V lookup: CDR1 SGHDT, CDR2 YYEEEE. J lost 3 bases, V lost 1 base, and 1 base had no gene match. The DNA for the CDR3 is TGTGCCAGCAGCTTGAGGACTAGCGGGAGCTACGAGCAGTACTTC. Translated, it gives CASSLRTSGSYEQYF.

CDR3 in amino acids: CASSLEGLDTQYF. The CDR3 bases are TGTGCCAGCAGCTTAGAAGGGCTGGATACGCAGTATTTT. V usage is TRBV7-2 and J usage is TRBJ2-3, with D unresolved. Germline values: CDR1 SGHTA, CDR2 FQGNSA. CDR3 length equals 13 residues. V lost 1 base and J lost 6, with 8 bases in between.

The rearrangement joins TRBV5-6 to TRBJ2-3; D not resolved. The germline V and J ends were trimmed by 3 bases and 0 bases, with 14 bases remaining between them. The CDR3 length is 16 residues. Per the germline V gene, CDR1 is SGHDT and CDR2 is YYEEEE. The CDR3 region is CASSSQASTSTDTQYF. As DNA, the CDR3 is TGTGCCAGCAGCTCTCAGGCCTCTACTAGCACAGATACGCAGTATTTT. Full variable domain (remainder filled in from reference TRBV5-6 and TRBJ2-3): DAGVTQSPTHLIKTRGQQVTLRCSPKSGHDTVSWYQQALGQGPQFIFQYYEEEERQRGNFPDRFSGHQFPNYSSELNVNALLLGDSALYLCASSSQASTSTDTQYFGPGTRLTVL.

The chain links TRBV5-6 to TRBJ2-7; D may be TRBD2 (5 bases). The germline gives CDR1 SGHDT, CDR2 YYEEEE. This CDR3 contains 15 residues. V was shortened by 3 bases and J by 0 bases, with 13 bases between the two germline ends. The CDR3 bases are TGTGCCAGCAGCTCCCCCCGGGAATACTCCTACGAGCAGTACTTC. It translates to CASSSPREYSYEQYF.

This clone has only a few counts. The chain uses TRBV7-9 and TRBJ2-2; TRBD2 agrees at 8 bases. The CDR3 has 19 amino acids. The trim removed 1 base at V and 4 bases at J, leaving 14 bases unmatched. CDR1 and CDR2 (germline): SEHNR, FQNEAQ (reference sequence). CDR3 nucleotide sequence: TGTGCCAGCAGCTTAGGGGACATTCGGGCGGGAGGAGTCACCGGGGAGCTGTTTTTT. Translation: CASSLGDIRAGGVTGELFF.

This chain uses TRBV5-4 with TRBJ2-7, with D perhaps matching TRBD1 (6 bases). The CDR3 runs 14 residues. Trimming removed 1 base from V and 3 bases from J, with 11 bases in between. Germline values: CDR1 SGHNT, CDR2 YYREEE (reference sequence). CDR3 amino acids: CASSLLGQDYEQYF. CDR3 DNA sequence: TGTGCCAGCAGCTTGCTGGGACAAGACTACGAGCAGTACTTC.

The V gene is TRBV28, the J gene TRBJ2-5; 7 bases map to TRBD2. The V and J ends lost 3 bases and 5 bases, in that order; junction bases with no gene match: 6. The CDR3 consists of 14 residues. Germline CDR1 and CDR2: MDHEN and SYDVKM. In DNA, the CDR3 is TGTGCCAGCAGTTTTCTCCGCGGGAGTGAGACCCAGTACTTC. Its translation: CASSFLRGSETQYF.

The V gene is TRBV19, the J gene TRBJ1-2; TRBD1 aligns across 7 bases. The V segment lost 0 bases and the J segment 4 bases; nucleotides outside the gene matches: 5. The CDR3 spans 15 residues. The V gene's germline CDR1 is LNHDA and CDR2 SQIVND (reference sequence). CDR3 coding DNA: TGTGCCAGTAGTATAGACTACAGGGGTGGCTATGGCTACACCTTC. Translated: CASSIDYRGGYGYTF.

V gene TRBV18 combines with J gene TRBJ2-5; 9 bases are a match to TRBD2. There are 16 residues in the CDR3. Germline V lookup: CDR1 KGHSH, CDR2 LQKENI. Unmatched junction bases numbered 12, after V lost 6 bases and J lost 4 bases. CDR3: CASSLRLAATGETQYF. In DNA form, the CDR3 reads TGTGCCAGCTCCCTCAGACTAGCGGCTACGGGAGAGACCCAGTACTTC.

This clone was seen a few times. Its ends do not fully match the called genes, so a read error is possible. The chain has TRBV18 and TRBJ2-7; 8 bases match TRBD1. This CDR3 has 14 residues. CDR1 and CDR2 from the germline V gene are KGHSH and LQKENI. This chain's CDR3 is CASAPGQAPHEQYF. The CDR3 bases are TGTGCCAGCGCACCGGGACAGGCCCCTCACGAGCAGTACTTC.

The gene calls are TRBV30 and TRBJ2-3; the D gene is possibly TRBD2 (6 bases). V lost 2 bases, J lost 13 bases, and 19 bases lay in between. Germline V CDR1 and CDR2: GTSNPN, SVGIG (reference sequence). The CDR3 runs to 13 residues. CDR3 sequence (DNA): TGTGCCTGGAGTCTCCCAGGGACTCCCGAAGAGTATTTT. Its translation: CAWSLPGTPEEYF.

The chain employs TRBV11-3 and TRBJ2-7; D is perhaps TRBD2 (5 bases). The CDR3 has 13 amino acids. Trimming removed 0 bases from V and 3 bases from J, with 6 bases in between. CDR1 is SGHNT and CDR2 is YENEEA in the germline V gene. The CDR3 sequence: CASSLEEVYEQYF. CDR3 bases: TGTGCCAGCAGCTTAGAGGAGGTCTACGAGCAGTACTTC.

The V and J genes are TRBV5-8 and TRBJ2-1, with 8 bases aligning to TRBD2. The germline CDR1 and CDR2 sequences are SGHTS and YDEGEE. Losses at the gene ends were 5 bases for V and 9 bases for J; bases not matched to a gene: 4. This CDR3 is 12 amino acids long. The CDR3 region is CASRPTSAEQFF. The CDR3, as DNA: TGTGCCAGCAGACCGACTAGCGCTGAGCAGTTCTTC.

The chain has TRBV5-1 and TRBJ2-7, with 15 bases that match TRBD2. Germline V gene lookup returns CDR1 SGHRS and CDR2 YFSETQ. V was pared by 0 bases and J by 6 bases, with 4 bases of the junction left unmatched. The CDR3 loop spans 16 amino acids. The CDR3 region is CASSLGTSGRGREQYF. CDR3 DNA sequence: TGCGCCAGCAGCTTGGGGACTAGCGGGAGGGGTCGCGAGCAGTACTTC.

The rearrangement links TRBV9 to TRBJ2-3; no reliable D call. In germline, CDR1 is SGDLS, CDR2 YYNGEE. This CDR3 comprises 15 residues. With 4 bases removed from V and 2 bases from J, the gap between germline ends came to 14 bases. The CDR3 DNA reads as TGTGCCAGCAGCTTCACGTGGCGACCCACAGATACGCAGTATTTT. It translates to CASSFTWRPTDTQYF.

This rearrangement joins TRBV5-4 to TRBJ2-3; TRBD1 or TRBD2 may be the D gene (5 bases each). Germline assignment: CDR1 SGHNT and CDR2 YYREEE (reference sequence). The CDR3 runs to 15 residues. The V end lost 0 bases, the J end lost 5 bases, and 13 bases lay between the germline ends. DNA of the CDR3: TGTGCCAGCAGCTTGGCTCCCGGTGGGGGAGATACGCAGTATTTT. Translating it yields CASSLAPGGGDTQYF. Variable domain in full (rest from reference TRBV5-4 and TRBJ2-3): ETGVTQSPTHLIKTRGQQVTLRCSSQSGHNTVSWYQQALGQGPQFIFQYYREEENGRGNFPPRFSGLQFPNYSSELNVNALELDDSALYLCASSLAPGGGDTQYFGPGTRLTVL.

V and J are TRBV7-2 and TRBJ2-4, with 9 bases matching TRBD2. Trimming took 5 bases from V and 9 from J; bases not matched to a gene: 2. CDR3 size: 12 residues. Germline lookup yields CDR1 SGHTA and CDR2 FQGNSA. The CDR3 region is CASSRREGIQYF. DNA of the CDR3: TGTGCCAGCAGCCGGCGGGAGGGCATTCAGTACTTC.

The chain joins TRBV5-5 to TRBJ2-1, with 9 bases matching TRBD1. Trimming cost V 1 base and J 8 bases; bases outside gene matches: 10. Germline values: CDR1 SGHKS, CDR2 YYEKEE (reference sequence). The CDR3 is 16 residues long. In DNA, the CDR3 is TGTGCCAGCAGCTTGCGGTACCGGGACAGGGTCGATGAGCAGTTCTTC. Protein sequence: CASSLRYRDRVDEQFF.

The V gene is TRBV7-3, the J gene TRBJ2-7, with a weak D call TRBD2 (5 bases). The germline V and J ends were trimmed by 5 bases and 3 bases, with 14 bases remaining between them. The length of the CDR3 is 14 residues. In germline, CDR1 is SGHTA, CDR2 FQGTGA. DNA of the CDR3: TGTGCCAGCAGCACCCCGGGGAATGACTACGAGCAGTACTTC. It is translated as CASSTPGNDYEQYF.

V usage is TRBV30 and J usage is TRBJ2-3; TRBD1 matches at 10 bases. V gave up 3 bases and J gave up 5 bases; unmatched junction bases: 8. CDR1 and CDR2 (germline): GTSNPN, SVGIG (reference sequence). The CDR3 totals 15 residues. For the CDR3, the DNA is TGTGCCTGGAGGCGGGACAGGGGTCCAGGAGATACGCAGTATTTT. Its translation is CAWRRDRGPGDTQYF.

The chain joins TRBV5-1 to TRBJ1-1; 7 nucleotides line up with TRBD1. The V gene's germline CDR1 is SGHRS and CDR2 YFSETQ. The CDR3 extends over 14 amino acids. Losses at the gene ends were 5 bases for V and 1 base for J; bases not matched to a gene: 5. CDR3 in DNA: TGCGCCAGCAGACCCGGGACAGAGAACACTGAAGCTTTCTTT. It yields the protein CASRPGTENTEAFF.